The following is a TCR beta chain sequence with its context. The data belong to a study of blood T cell repertoires in COVID-19. Study-level background: The analysed material was cDNA or gDNA that came from T cells, B-cell-depleted T cells, or PBMCs.

Data came from immunoSEQ multiplex PCR; TCRdb stores just in-frame clones and leaves some out. The top ten clones hold 4.5% to 5% of a sample with about 140,000 clones, over 60% of them seen once. What was sequenced was peripheral blood. The receptor comes from a woman aged 80 or over with active or convalescent COVID-19.

The CDR3 reads CASSYWTGGDTDTQYF. In DNA, the CDR3 is TGTGCCAGCAGCTACTGGACAGGGGGAGACACAGATACGCAGTATTTT. The chain joins TRBV7-9 to TRBJ2-3; 10 nucleotides align to TRBD1. The CDR3 length is 16 residues. V gave up 4 bases and J gave up 2 bases; unmatched junction bases: 6. Germline-derived CDR1 and CDR2 are SEHNR and FQNEAQ (reference sequence).